The 19 T cell receptor beta chains reported below all come from one sample, sequenced in a study of shared clonotypes between healthy human individuals. TCRdb keeps only in-frame clones here, not all; method: immunoSEQ multiplex PCR. This table has 2,500,000 or so clones, under 95% appearing once. The sequencing sample was made of naive CD4+ T cells from PBMCs. Subset of the sample: CD45RA+ positively selected. Receptors were obtained from a man younger than 35 in good health. Some clones in this sample may be carry-over from other donors' samples.

Regarding this clone: Other DNA sequences of this sample code for an identical CDR3. V usage is TRBV2 and J usage is TRBJ2-7, with 9 bases identical to TRBD1. The CDR3 totals 14 residues. V dropped 6 bases and J dropped 1; count of bases not matched to a gene: 4. CDR1 is SNHLY, CDR2 FYNNEI, per germline. CDR3 DNA: TGTGCCAGCAGGGGACAGGGAACTTCCTACGAGCAGTACTTC. Translation gives CASRGQGTSYEQYF.

The chain has TRBV28 and TRBJ2-5; D uncertain. Trimming shortened V by 7 bases and J by 5 bases, and 14 bases separated the two germline ends. The CDR3 contains 13 residues. Germline-derived CDR1 and CDR2 are MDHEN and SYDVKM. The chain's CDR3 is CASTNLGRETQYF. The CDR3 coding sequence is TGTGCCAGCACCAACCTGGGTCGGGAGACCCAGTACTTC.

CDR3 residues: CASSNITRGAHTGELFF. The DNA for the CDR3 is TGTGCCAGCAGCAATATCACTAGGGGGGCCCACACCGGGGAGCTGTTTTTT. The chain carries TRBV5-4 and TRBJ2-2, with D perhaps assigned TRBD1 or TRBD2 (6 bases each). Deletions cut 4 bases from V and 3 bases from J, with 19 bases between. The CDR3 is made up of 17 amino acids. Germline values: CDR1 SGHNT, CDR2 YYREEE (reference sequence). Together with reference TRBV5-4 and TRBJ2-2, the CDR3 gives the full variable domain: ETGVTQSPTHLIKTRGQQVTLRCSSQSGHNTVSWYQQALGQGPQFIFQYYREEENGRGNFPPRFSGLQFPNYSSELNVNALELDDSALYLCASSNITRGAHTGELFFGEGSRLTVL.

V and J are TRBV5-1 and TRBJ2-7, with D possibly being TRBD2 (6 bases). Germline V gene data show CDR1 as SGHRS and CDR2 as YFSETQ. Trimming removed 6 bases from V and 0 bases from J, with 13 bases in between. The CDR3 is made up of 14 amino acids. CDR3 coding DNA: TGCGCCAGCACGAGCGGGTGGAACTCCTACGAGCAGTACTTC. Translation gives CASTSGWNSYEQYF.

There are a few counts of this clone. V is TRBV19 and J is TRBJ1-5; perhaps TRBD1 as D (5 bases). The CDR3 contains 13 residues. Trimming removed 3 bases from V and 5 bases from J, with 8 bases in between. Germline loops: CDR1 LNHDA, CDR2 SQIVND (reference sequence). This CDR3 reads CASSIIRDQPQHF. The CDR3 bases are TGTGCCAGTAGTATCATCAGGGATCAGCCCCAGCATTTT.

V and J are TRBV5-4 and TRBJ2-3, with TRBD1 matching over 7 bases. The trim removed 5 bases at V and 2 bases at J, leaving 2 bases unmatched. This CDR3 has 13 residues. Per the germline V gene, CDR1 is SGHNT and CDR2 is YYREEE (reference sequence). Here the CDR3 DNA reads TGTGCCAGCAGTGACAGGGTCACAGATACGCAGTATTTT. Its protein product is CASSDRVTDTQYF. Variable domain in full (rest from reference TRBV5-4 and TRBJ2-3): ETGVTQSPTHLIKTRGQQVTLRCSSQSGHNTVSWYQQALGQGPQFIFQYYREEENGRGNFPPRFSGLQFPNYSSELNVNALELDDSALYLCASSDRVTDTQYFGPGTRLTVL.

This clone was found a few times. The sample carries other DNA sequences with the same CDR3. The rearrangement joins TRBV5-1 to TRBJ1-5; the D is unclear. The germline V and J ends were trimmed by 2 bases and 1 base, with 4 bases remaining between them. Germline CDR1 SGHRS, CDR2 YFSETQ. The CDR3 consists of 13 residues. CDR3 protein: CASSLGSNQPQHF. CDR3 coding DNA: TGCGCCAGCAGCTTAGGGAGCAATCAGCCCCAGCATTTT.

This chain joins TRBV29-1 and TRBJ2-1; D is unclear. The CDR3 is made up of 13 amino acids. CDR1 and CDR2 (germline): SQVTM, ANQGSEA. Trimming took 1 base from V and 6 from J, leaving 10 bases between them. The CDR3, as DNA: TGCAGCGTTGAAGGCCAAGCCTCCAATGAGCAGTTCTTC. Translating gives CSVEGQASNEQFF.

The chain has TRBV18 and TRBJ2-1; D might be TRBD2 (6 bases). V was pared by 3 bases and J by 7 bases, with 22 bases between. Germline lookup yields CDR1 KGHSH and CDR2 LQKENI. The CDR3 is 17 amino acids. The CDR3 coding sequence is TGTGCCAGCTCACCCACCGACCAGAGACTAGGTTCGAATGAGCAGTTCTTC. It is translated as CASSPTDQRLGSNEQFF.

V and J are TRBV7-2 and TRBJ2-7; the D call may be TRBD1 or TRBD2 (5 bases each). The CDR3 loop spans 13 amino acids. Looked up from germline, CDR1 is SGHTA and CDR2 is FQGNSA. Trimming took 5 bases from V and 6 from J, leaving 14 bases between them. CDR3 nucleotides: TGTGCCAGCAGCACGGGACCCCGCTCCGAGCAGTACTTC. This sequence encodes CASSTGPRSEQYF.

This clone was found once. The rearrangement joins TRBV6-6 to TRBJ2-3, with 9 positions matching TRBD2. The length of the CDR3 is 16 residues. J lost 2 bases, V lost 6 bases, and 9 bases had no gene match. Germline V gene data show CDR1 as MNHNY and CDR2 as SVGAGI (reference sequence). The CDR3 reads CASSPGVAGDTDTQYF. In DNA form, the CDR3 reads TGTGCCAGCAGCCCAGGGGTAGCGGGAGACACAGATACGCAGTATTTT.

This chain joins TRBV19 and TRBJ2-2, with D perhaps TRBD2 (6 bases). V was cut by 9 bases and J by 2 bases, with 22 bases left in between. The CDR3 extends over 17 amino acids. CDR1 is LNHDA and CDR2 is SQIVND in the germline V gene (reference sequence). CDR3 sequence reads: CASRRTTATTNTGELFF. The CDR3 region has the DNA TGTGCCAGCCGCCGGACTACTGCCACGACCAACACCGGGGAGCTGTTTTTT.

V usage is TRBV12-5 and J usage is TRBJ2-3; D gene ambiguous. The V end was cut by 5 bases, the J end by 1 base, with 13 bases between. This CDR3 is 15 amino acids long. CDR1 and CDR2 (germline): LGHNT, FRNRAP. CDR3: CASGNGFGGTDTQYF. The CDR3 nucleotides read TGTGCTAGTGGTAACGGGTTCGGAGGCACAGATACGCAGTATTTT.

The rearrangement uses TRBV4-3 and TRBJ1-1, with D hard to call. The CDR3 spans 13 residues. With 4 bases removed from V and 8 bases from J, the gap between germline ends came to 14 bases. CDR1 LGHNA and CDR2 YSLEER come from the germline V gene. The chain's CDR3 is CASSLGTTEEAFF. The CDR3 DNA reads TGCGCCAGCAGCCTCGGCACCACAGAAGAAGCTTTCTTT.

V is TRBV7-3 and J is TRBJ2-3; D is perhaps TRBD1 (5 bases). Germline V gene sequence: CDR1 SGHTA, CDR2 FQGTGA. This CDR3 has 16 residues. Trimming stripped 2 bases from V and 1 base from J, with 13 bases between. As DNA, the CDR3 is TGTGCCAGCAGCTTACAGGCAGGGATAGGCACAGATACGCAGTATTTT. The encoded protein is CASSLQAGIGTDTQYF.

The rearrangement uses TRBV5-6 and TRBJ2-7, with D possibly matching TRBD2 (5 bases). Per germline, CDR1 SGHDT and CDR2 YYEEEE. Trimming left V 4 bases short and J 0 bases short, with 14 bases between. The CDR3 contains 15 residues. The CDR3 nucleotides are TGTGCCAGCAGCCGAGCCGGCGACTACTCCTACGAGCAGTACTTC. Its protein is CASSRAGDYSYEQYF.

The genes are TRBV28 and TRBJ1-2, with 10 bases that match TRBD1. CDR3 length: 18 residues. In germline, CDR1 is MDHEN, CDR2 SYDVKM. After removal of 7 bases from V and 0 bases from J, the junction contained 14 bases not matched to a gene. CDR3 bases: TGTGCCAGCATCTTCGGGCGACAGGGGGCGAAGACTAACTATGGCTACACCTTC. Protein: CASIFGRQGAKTNYGYTF.

Concerning this clone itself: Within the sample, other DNA sequences also encode this same CDR3. V usage is TRBV28 and J usage is TRBJ2-6; weak D call: TRBD2 (5 bases). Deletions cut 4 bases from V and 0 bases from J, with 7 bases between. From germline, CDR1 is MDHEN and CDR2 SYDVKM. The CDR3 runs 15 residues. In DNA form, the CDR3 reads TGTGCCAGCAGTTCGCGGGTCTCTGGGGCCAACGTCCTGACTTTC. The encoded protein is CASSSRVSGANVLTF.

As concerns this clone: This sample includes further DNA sequences coding for the same CDR3. The chain joins TRBV7-2 to TRBJ2-5; 8 bases map to TRBD1. V lost 2 bases and J lost 1; bases outside the gene matches: 3. The CDR3 contains 15 residues. Germline CDR1 and CDR2: SGHTA and FQGNSA. Here the CDR3 reads CASSLLGTGQETQYF. CDR3 sequence (DNA): TGTGCCAGCAGCTTACTTGGGACAGGCCAAGAGACCCAGTACTTC.